The clone carrying this T cell receptor beta chain is a singleton in its sample. Data came from immunoSEQ multiplex PCR; TCRdb stores just in-frame clones and leaves some out. The sample holds about 120,000 clones, 85% to 95% seen once. The data stem from a study of T cell changes during pregnancy in multiple sclerosis. This material consisted of peripheral blood, taken before pregnancy. This receptor was taken from a female donor with multiple sclerosis, enrolled in a pregnancy study.

In nucleotides, the CDR3 is TGTGCCAGCAGCCTGCGACTAGCGGGAGGCCGAAGCTCCTACGAGCAGTACTTC. Its protein product is CASSLRLAGGRSSYEQYF. The chain couples TRBV7-2 to TRBJ2-7; TRBD2 matches at 13 bases. CDR1 is SGHTA and CDR2 is FQGNSA in the germline V gene. Unmatched junction bases numbered 10, after V lost 5 bases and J lost 0 bases. This CDR3 is 18 amino acids long. Based on the CDR3 plus reference TRBV7-2 and TRBJ2-7, the full variable domain is GAGVSQSPSNKVTEKGKDVELRCDPISGHTALYWYRQSLGQGLEFLIYFQGNSAPDKSGLPSDRFSAERTGGSVSTLTIQRTQQEDSAVYLCASSLRLAGGRSSYEQYFGPGTRLTVT.